Each of the 11 T cell receptor beta chains below was sequenced from the same sample in a study of resident and recirculating memory T cells in vitiligo. The repertoire was sequenced with immunoSEQ multiplex PCR; TCRdb's copy has only in-frame clones and lacks some. The data contain 70,000 to 75,000 clones, roughly nine tenths of them singletons. The sequencing sample was made of blood. All receptors come from a male donor with vitiligo.

This clone was detected once. The chain carries TRBV6-5 and TRBJ2-7; a possible D gene is TRBD1 (6 bases). CDR1 and CDR2 from the germline V gene are MNHEY and SVGAGI. This CDR3 is 14 amino acids long. V lost 5 bases and J 4 bases, leaving 15 bases between the germline ends. The chain's CDR3 is CASSQGSEYYEQYF. The CDR3 DNA reads TGTGCCAGCAGTCAGGGGTCAGAATATTACGAGCAGTACTTC.

This clone was detected only once. J is TRBJ2-2 and V is TRBV4-3; D may be TRBD1 (6 bases). The CDR3 consists of 18 residues. Germline lookup yields CDR1 LGHNA and CDR2 YSLEER. The V end lost 0 bases, the J end lost 0 bases, and 14 bases lay between the germline ends. The CDR3 region has the DNA TGCGCCAGCAGCCAAGAGGATTGGAGGACAGCGAACACCGGGGAGCTGTTTTTT. Protein sequence: CASSQEDWRTANTGELFF.

This chain joins TRBV11-2 and TRBJ2-3; 9 bases are a match to TRBD1. The CDR3 covers 12 residues. With V trimmed by 11 bases and J by 4 bases, 4 bases remained unmatched. Per germline, CDR1 SGHAT and CDR2 FQNNGV. DNA for the CDR3: TGTGCCGGGGGACAGGGTCCAGATACGCAGTATTTT. It translates to CAGGQGPDTQYF.

The J gene is TRBJ2-7, the V gene TRBV6-5, with D tentatively TRBD2 (6 bases). The V gene's germline CDR1 is MNHEY and CDR2 SVGAGI. The V and J ends lost 8 bases and 1 base respectively, with 15 bases between them. The CDR3 spans 14 residues. This CDR3 reads CASSEGFSSYEQYF. DNA for the CDR3: TGTGCCAGCTCGGAGGGGTTCTCGTCCTACGAGCAGTACTTC.

This chain links TRBV11-3 with TRBJ1-1; D gene unclear. Between the trimmed V and J ends, which lost 0 bases and 4 bases, there was a span of 24 bases. The germline gives CDR1 SGHNT, CDR2 YENEEA. The CDR3 sequence is 19 residues long. The CDR3 is CASSLDPAWEDSPVTEAFF. The CDR3 nucleotides read TGTGCCAGCAGCTTAGATCCTGCCTGGGAGGATAGTCCGGTCACTGAAGCTTTCTTT.

The gene calls are TRBV2 and TRBJ1-1, with D possibly matching TRBD1 (6 bases). The ends were cut back, 7 bases at V and 0 bases at J, with 12 bases in the middle. The germline gives CDR1 SNHLY, CDR2 FYNNEI. There are 14 residues in the CDR3. DNA of the CDR3: TGTGCCAGCACCATAGGACAGCTGAACACTGAAGCTTTCTTT. Translated: CASTIGQLNTEAFF.

V and J are TRBV7-6 and TRBJ2-1, with 9 bases that match TRBD2. V gave up 1 base and J gave up 6 bases; unmatched junction bases: 4. The germline gives CDR1 SGHVS, CDR2 FNYEAQ. The CDR3 is 15 residues long. CDR3 DNA sequence: TGTGCCAGCAGCTTAGATCCTAGCGGGGCCAATGAGCAGTTCTTC. It codes for CASSLDPSGANEQFF.

This clone was counted between two and nine times. The chain couples TRBV4-3 to TRBJ1-1; 11 positions agree with TRBD1. CDR3 size: 16 residues. Germline CDR1 LGHNA, CDR2 YSLEER. Trimming removed 2 bases from V and 7 bases from J; junction bases left unmatched: 9. The DNA for the CDR3 is TGCGCCAGCAGCCAAAAAGCCGGGACAGGGGGGGGTGAAGCTTTCTTT. Its translation is CASSQKAGTGGGEAFF.

This sequence joins TRBV6-1 and TRBJ1-5, with D uncertain. Trimming took 2 bases from V and 7 from J, leaving 12 bases between them. This CDR3 region has 14 residues. Germline loops: CDR1 MNHNS, CDR2 SASEGT. The chain's CDR3 is CASSETWGVQPQHF. For the CDR3, the DNA is TGTGCCAGCAGTGAAACGTGGGGAGTCCAGCCCCAGCATTTT.

The J gene is TRBJ1-1, the V gene TRBV4-1; 8 bases map to TRBD1. The CDR3 has 13 amino acids. With V trimmed by 11 bases and J by 6 bases, 11 bases remained unmatched. CDR1 MGHRA and CDR2 YSYEKL come from the germline V gene. CDR3 in amino acids: CASNGQGAAEAFF. The CDR3 DNA reads as TGCGCCTCCAACGGGCAGGGGGCGGCTGAAGCTTTCTTT.

This chain uses TRBV6-1 with TRBJ2-7; TRBD1 matches at 9 bases. The CDR3 length is 12 residues. CDR1 is MNHNS, CDR2 SASEGT, per germline. The junction had 3 bases not matched to a gene; V was cut back by 6 bases and J by 6 bases. This CDR3 is CASSRDRAEQYF. DNA of the CDR3: TGTGCCAGCAGCCGGGACAGGGCCGAGCAGTACTTC.